The sequence of this TCR beta chain was determined in a study of T cell changes during pregnancy in multiple sclerosis (dated by TCRdb to about 2019). In the study overall: In women with multiple sclerosis, the researchers looked at how the T cell repertoire shifted as pregnancy progressed.

The protocol used for the library was the immunoSEQ multiplex PCR assay. The table comes from immuneACCESS by way of TCRdb, which keeps in-frame sequences with V and J called. Part of the clones is missing from these tables; in studies checked, under half for an unresolved V gene and the rest for unknown reasons. The sample table lists tens of thousands of clones, 92% of them with a count of one. The ten most abundant clones make up less than 0.2% of the sample. About this clone itself: This clone's antigen is unknown. It has no much larger one-base neighbor in the sample; base qualities were not kept.

For CDR1 and CDR2, the germline V gene lists MDHEN and SYDVKM. The V and J ends are trimmed by 6 bases and 10 bases, leaving 10 bases between them. Taken from cysteine to phenylalanine, the CDR3 has 12 residues. Only the CDR3 part of the read is kept: 36 bases, read in frame from the first base. The clonotype was recovered from a female donor in good health, enrolled as a control in a pregnancy study. The sequence joins TRBV28 to TRBJ1-6, and perhaps TRBD1 as D gene, on 6 matching bases. The sample consisted of CD4+ T cells from peripheral blood mononuclear cells, taken after pregnancy. The CDR3 protein sequence reads: CASSTGNSPLHF. The sequenced DNA: TGTGCCAGCAGCACAGGGAACTCACCCCTCCACTTT.